Ten or more counts support the clone carrying this T cell receptor beta chain. Its specificity is not known. The read finishes 3 residues shy of the CDR3 end, and the germline J gene is used to complete it. Germline V CDR1 and CDR2: GTSNPN, SVGIG (reference sequence). V was clipped by 2 bases and J by 3 bases; unmatched bases: 5. CDR3 length equals 15 residues. These data belong to a study of T cell clonality in common variable immunodeficiency. General observations from the study: Patient heterogeneity in the CVID cohort limited correlations between repertoire features and clinical complications. Compared with controls, CVID subjects had fewer shared TCRbeta clones. In common variable immunodeficiency, TCR beta chains reportedly carried fewer deletions and N-nucleotide insertions.

Equal genomic DNA amounts from CVID and control samples were sequenced. TCRdb keeps only in-frame clones here, not all; method: immunoSEQ multiplex PCR. The sample presents about 9,200 clones, none singletons. Replacement immunoglobulin had been given to every CVID subject for at least one year. Sequenced material: peripheral blood mononuclear cells. This TCR was sampled from a human donor with common variable immunodeficiency. The V call is TRBV30, the J call TRBJ2-2; 8 positions match TRBD2. The CDR3 sequence: CAWSPTSGDTGELFF. Incomplete CDR3 DNA: TGTGCCTGGAGTCCAACTAGCGGAGACACCGGGGAG.